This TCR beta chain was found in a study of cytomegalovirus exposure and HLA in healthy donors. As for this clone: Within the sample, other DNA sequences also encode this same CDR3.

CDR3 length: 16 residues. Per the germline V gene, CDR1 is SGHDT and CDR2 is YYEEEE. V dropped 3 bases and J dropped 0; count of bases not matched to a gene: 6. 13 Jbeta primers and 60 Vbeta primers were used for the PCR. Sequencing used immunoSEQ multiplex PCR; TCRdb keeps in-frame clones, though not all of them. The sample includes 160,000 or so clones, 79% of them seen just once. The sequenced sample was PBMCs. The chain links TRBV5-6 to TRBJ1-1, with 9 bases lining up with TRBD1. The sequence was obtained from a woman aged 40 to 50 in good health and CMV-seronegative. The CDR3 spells CASSSGTGLMNTEAFF. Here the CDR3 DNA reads TGTGCCAGCAGCTCCGGGACAGGGTTAATGAACACTGAAGCTTTCTTT.